The clone carrying this T cell receptor (beta chain) was counted at least ten times. Its antigen is unidentified. Amplified TCR beta CDR3 regions came from RNA transcripts. With the HTBI primer set, the TCR CDR3 went through a first round of RT-PCR. One entry per CDR3 protein, called by TCRdb with MiXCR from the multiplex PCR reads. This sample has about 350,000 distinct CDR3 sequences, with roughly 19% found just once. The data derive from a study of T cells in Graves' hyperthyroidism and ophthalmopathy. Findings and limits, study-wide: Ophthalmopathy onset followed model prediction by a median roughly six months.

There are 15 residues in the CDR3. Losses at the gene ends were 5 bases for V and 9 bases for J; bases not matched to a gene: 15. The sequence came from a woman aged 18-29 years with Graves' hyperthyroidism. This chain links TRBV12-3 or TRBV12-4 with TRBJ1-1; 7 nucleotides align to TRBD1. Material for sequencing was blood. The CDR3 region is CASSRSTGRLGKAFF. CDR3 sequence (DNA): TGTGCCAGCAGTCGATCGACAGGGCGACTAGGTAAAGCTTTCTTT.